This is a list of T cell receptor beta chains from one sample in a study of beta chain features in type 1 diabetes. The repertoire was sequenced with immunoSEQ multiplex PCR; TCRdb's copy has only in-frame clones and lacks some. The sample carries fewer than 300,000 clones, roughly 21% recorded once. The sample consisted of naive CD4+ T cells from blood. The receptors come from a woman aged 40 to 49 with type 1 diabetes. Each CDR3 is given with its conserved first and last residue. The D gene is left open where the match is weak. Only part of the rows carry a size: once, few, many, or a class if the clone is expanded.

D gene	V gene	clone size	J gene	CDR3 protein	CDR3 DNA
-	TRBV4-1	-	TRBJ1-2	CASVGADYGYTF	TGCGCCAGCGTGGGAGCGGACTATGGCTACACCTTC
-	TRBV28	few	TRBJ2-1	CANGRRNEQFF	TGTGCCAACGGGAGAAGAAATGAGCAGTTCTTC
-	TRBV28	-	TRBJ2-7	CASSFPGNYEQYF	TGTGCCAGCAGTTTTCCGGGGAACTACGAGCAGTACTTC
TRBD1	TRBV28	-	TRBJ2-7	CASRAQGSPGQYF	TGTGCCAGCAGAGCACAGGGGTCCCCGGGGCAGTACTTC
-	TRBV6-5	-	TRBJ2-2	CASSSEHTGELFF	TGTGCCAGCAGTAGCGAGCACACCGGGGAGCTGTTTTTT
-	TRBV29-1	few	TRBJ1-4	CSVEDEGAYGEKLFF	TGCAGCGTTGAAGATGAAGGGGCTTATGGAGAAAAACTGTTTTTT
TRBD1	TRBV7-9	-	TRBJ2-7	CASSGRDSPYEQYF	TGTGCCAGCAGCGGCAGGGACAGCCCCTACGAGCAGTACTTC
-	TRBV28	few	TRBJ2-7	CASSPTGTTYEQYF	TGTGCCAGCAGCCCGACAGGTACGACCTACGAGCAGTACTTC
-	TRBV6-5	few	TRBJ1-1	CASSAMNTEAFF	TGTGCCAGCAGCGCGATGAACACTGAAGCTTTCTTT
-	TRBV30	few	TRBJ1-2	CAWTAGTLVYGYTF	TGTGCCTGGACAGCGGGGACTCTGGTGTATGGCTACACCTTC
TRBD2	TRBV15	-	TRBJ2-2	CATSRDGTRDSGELFF	TGTGCCACCAGCAGAGACGGGACTAGAGATTCCGGGGAGCTGTTTTTT
-	TRBV4-3	-	TRBJ2-1	CASSQEVTSFLLF	TGCGCCAGCAGCCAAGAGGTTACCAGTTTCTTACTCTTC
TRBD1	TRBV23-1	few	TRBJ2-1	CASSPPGQGNYNEQFF	TGCGCCAGCAGTCCTCCCGGACAGGGGAACTACAATGAGCAGTTCTTC
TRBD1	TRBV27	few	TRBJ1-2	CASSWGGQASYGYTF	TGTGCCAGCAGTTGGGGCGGACAGGCGAGCTATGGCTACACCTTC
-	TRBV11-1	-	TRBJ2-1	CASRGGGGRSYNEQFF	TGTGCCAGCAGAGGTGGCGGGGGCCGCTCCTACAATGAGCAGTTCTTC
TRBD1	TRBV7-2	-	TRBJ2-5	CASRNRGQETQYF	TGTGCCAGCAGAAACAGGGGTCAAGAGACCCAGTACTTC
-	TRBV19	few	TRBJ2-5	CASSVGDRPQETQYF	TGTGCCAGTAGTGTAGGAGACAGGCCTCAAGAGACCCAGTACTTC
-	TRBV5-1	-	TRBJ1-1	CASSLLGQPNTEAFF	TGCGCCAGCAGCTTGCTCGGACAGCCGAACACTGAAGCTTTCTTT
-	TRBV7-8	-	TRBJ1-5	CASSVDRDQPQHF	TGTGCCAGCAGCGTGGACAGAGATCAGCCCCAGCATTTT
TRBD1	TRBV7-2	-	TRBJ2-6	CASSPRQGFSGANVLTF	TGTGCCAGCAGCCCCCGACAGGGGTTCTCTGGGGCCAACGTCCTGACTTTC
-	TRBV29-1	-	TRBJ1-1	CSVHKSGNTEAFF	TGCAGCGTTCATAAATCAGGGAACACTGAAGCTTTCTTT
-	TRBV28	-	TRBJ1-2	CASRAYGYTF	TGTGCCAGCAGGGCTTATGGCTACACCTTC
-	TRBV18	-	TRBJ1-2	CASSPGDYGYTF	TGTGCCAGCTCACCCGGTGACTATGGCTACACCTTC
TRBD1	TRBV29-1	-	TRBJ1-1	CSGDRGGTEAFF	TGCAGCGGGGACAGGGGGGGGACTGAAGCTTTCTTT